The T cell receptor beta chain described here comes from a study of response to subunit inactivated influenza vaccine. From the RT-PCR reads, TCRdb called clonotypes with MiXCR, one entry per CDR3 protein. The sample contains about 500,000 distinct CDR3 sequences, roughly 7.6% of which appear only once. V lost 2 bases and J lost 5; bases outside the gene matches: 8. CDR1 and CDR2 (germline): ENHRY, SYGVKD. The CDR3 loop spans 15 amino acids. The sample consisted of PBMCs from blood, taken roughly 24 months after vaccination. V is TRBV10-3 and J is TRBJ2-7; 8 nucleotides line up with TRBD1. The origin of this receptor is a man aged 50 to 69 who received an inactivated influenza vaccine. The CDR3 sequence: CAISELGQGYDEQYF. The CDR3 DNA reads TGTGCCATCAGTGAGCTTGGACAGGGTTACGACGAGCAGTACTTC.